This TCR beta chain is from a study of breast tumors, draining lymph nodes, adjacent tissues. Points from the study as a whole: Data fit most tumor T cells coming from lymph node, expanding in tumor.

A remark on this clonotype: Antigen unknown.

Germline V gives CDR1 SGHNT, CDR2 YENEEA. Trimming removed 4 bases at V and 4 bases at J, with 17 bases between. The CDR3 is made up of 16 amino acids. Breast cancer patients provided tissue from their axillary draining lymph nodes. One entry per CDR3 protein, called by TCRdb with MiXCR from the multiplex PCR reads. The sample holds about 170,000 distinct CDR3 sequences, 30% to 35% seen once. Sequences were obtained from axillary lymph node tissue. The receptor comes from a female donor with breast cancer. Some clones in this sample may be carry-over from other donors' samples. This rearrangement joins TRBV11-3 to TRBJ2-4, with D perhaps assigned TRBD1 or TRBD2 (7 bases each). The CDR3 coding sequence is TGTGCCAGCAGCTGGGCCCCAGGGGGGGGGAAAAACATTCAGTACTTC. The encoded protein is CASSWAPGGGKNIQYF.